This T cell receptor beta chain was found in a study of T cell responses to AZD1222 COVID-19 vaccine. Regarding the study as a whole: Donors skewed white British and female; clonal diversity was possibly underestimated. The repertoires were collected only after the peak T cell response. Seropositive AZD1222 recipients at baseline numbered only 5 or 6.

TCRdb keeps only in-frame clones here, not all; method: immunoSEQ multiplex PCR. The sample lists roughly 190,000 clones, about 92% seen once, with approximately 1.5% in the top ten. Details on this clone: No antigen is known for it.

The CDR3 is made up of 11 amino acids. The germline CDR1 and CDR2 sequences are LGHDT and YNNKEL (reference sequence). Trimming removed 2 bases at V and 5 bases at J, with 3 bases between. This rearrangement joins TRBV3-1 (or the pseudogene TRBV3-2) to TRBJ1-1; D is unclear. The sample was peripheral blood, taken on day 0 of AZD1222 vaccination. The sequence was collected from an adult in good health. CDR3 residues: CASSQLTEAFF. The DNA for the CDR3 is TGTGCCAGCAGCCAATTGACTGAAGCTTTCTTT.